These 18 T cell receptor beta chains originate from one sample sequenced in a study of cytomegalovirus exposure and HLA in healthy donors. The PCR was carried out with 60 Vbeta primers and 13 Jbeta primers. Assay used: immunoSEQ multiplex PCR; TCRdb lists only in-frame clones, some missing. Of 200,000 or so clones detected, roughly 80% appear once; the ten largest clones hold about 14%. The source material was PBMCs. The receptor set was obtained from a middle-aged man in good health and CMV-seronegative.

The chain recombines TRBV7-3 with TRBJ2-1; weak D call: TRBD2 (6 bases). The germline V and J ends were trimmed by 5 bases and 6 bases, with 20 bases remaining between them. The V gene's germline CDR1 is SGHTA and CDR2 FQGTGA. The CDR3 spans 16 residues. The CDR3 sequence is CASSPHGSRLGNEQFF. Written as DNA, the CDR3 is TGTGCCAGCAGCCCCCATGGTAGTCGACTAGGCAATGAGCAGTTCTTC.

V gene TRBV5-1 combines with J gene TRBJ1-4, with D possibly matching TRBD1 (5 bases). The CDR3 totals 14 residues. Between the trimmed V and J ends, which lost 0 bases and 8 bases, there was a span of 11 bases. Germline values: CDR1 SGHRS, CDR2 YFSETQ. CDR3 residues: CASSLGQTREKLFF. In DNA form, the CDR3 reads TGCGCCAGCAGCTTGGGACAGACAAGGGAAAAACTGTTTTTT.

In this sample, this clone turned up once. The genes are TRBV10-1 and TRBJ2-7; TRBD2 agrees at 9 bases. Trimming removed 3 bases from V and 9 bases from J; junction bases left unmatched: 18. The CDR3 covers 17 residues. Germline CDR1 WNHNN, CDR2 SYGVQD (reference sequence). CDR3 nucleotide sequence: TGCGCCAGCAGTGACCCGACCGGGAGCGGGAGGCCCCTTGGGCAGTACTTC. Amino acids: CASSDPTGSGRPLGQYF.

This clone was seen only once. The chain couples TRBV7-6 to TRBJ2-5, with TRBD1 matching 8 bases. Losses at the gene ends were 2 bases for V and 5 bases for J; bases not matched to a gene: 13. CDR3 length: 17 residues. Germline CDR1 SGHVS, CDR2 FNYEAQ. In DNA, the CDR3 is TGTGCCAGCAGCTTAAAATTTTCGGCAGGGGGCAGGGAGACCCAGTACTTC. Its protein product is CASSLKFSAGGRETQYF. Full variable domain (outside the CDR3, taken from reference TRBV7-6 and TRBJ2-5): GAGVSQSPRYKVTKRGQDVALRCDPISGHVSLYWYRQALGQGPEFLTYFNYEAQQDKSGLPNDRFSAERPEGSISTLTIQRTEQRDSAMYRCASSLKFSAGGRETQYFGPGTRLLVL.

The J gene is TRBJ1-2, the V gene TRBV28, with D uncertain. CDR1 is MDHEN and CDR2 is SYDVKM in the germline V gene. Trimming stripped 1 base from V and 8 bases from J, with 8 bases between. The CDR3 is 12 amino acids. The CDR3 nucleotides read TGTGCCAGCAGTTTATTGGCAGGCGGCTACACCTTC. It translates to CASSLLAGGYTF.

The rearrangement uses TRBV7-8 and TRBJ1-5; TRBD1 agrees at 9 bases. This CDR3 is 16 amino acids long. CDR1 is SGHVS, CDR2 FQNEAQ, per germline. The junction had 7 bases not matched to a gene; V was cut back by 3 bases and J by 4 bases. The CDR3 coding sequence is TGTGCCAGCAGCTTTGGGACAGGGTTACCAAATCAGCCCCAGCATTTT. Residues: CASSFGTGLPNQPQHF.

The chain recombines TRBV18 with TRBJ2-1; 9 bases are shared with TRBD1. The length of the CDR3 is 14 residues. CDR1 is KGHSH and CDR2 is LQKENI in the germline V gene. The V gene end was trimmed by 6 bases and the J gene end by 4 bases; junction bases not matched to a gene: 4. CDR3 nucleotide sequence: TGTGCCAGCTCCGGACAGGGGAGGTACAATGAGCAGTTCTTC. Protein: CASSGQGRYNEQFF.

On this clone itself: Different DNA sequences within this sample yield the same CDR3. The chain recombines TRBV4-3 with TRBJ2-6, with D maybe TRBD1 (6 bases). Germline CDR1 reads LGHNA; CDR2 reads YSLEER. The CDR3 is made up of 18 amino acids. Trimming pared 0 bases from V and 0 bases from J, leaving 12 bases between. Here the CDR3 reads CASSQETGILSGANVLTF. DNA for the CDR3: TGCGCCAGCAGCCAAGAGACAGGAATCCTCTCTGGGGCCAACGTCCTGACTTTC.

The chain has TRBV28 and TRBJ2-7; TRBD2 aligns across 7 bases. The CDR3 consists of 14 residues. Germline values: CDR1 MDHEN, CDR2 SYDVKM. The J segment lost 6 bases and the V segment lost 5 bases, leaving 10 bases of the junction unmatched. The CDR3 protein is CASSAGTTLREQYF. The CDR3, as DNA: TGTGCCAGCAGTGCCGGGACTACCCTCCGCGAGCAGTACTTC.

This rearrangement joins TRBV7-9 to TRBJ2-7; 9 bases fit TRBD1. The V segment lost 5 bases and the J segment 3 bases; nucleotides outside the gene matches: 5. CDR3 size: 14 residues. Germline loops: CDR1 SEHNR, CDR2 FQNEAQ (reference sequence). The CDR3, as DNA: TGTGCCAGCAGCCCCGGGACAGGGTTCTACGAGCAGTACTTC. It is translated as CASSPGTGFYEQYF.

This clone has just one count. The CDR3 is CASSRQGAHVEAFF. The CDR3 DNA is TGTGCCAGCAGTCGACAGGGGGCCCACGTTGAAGCTTTCTTT. V gene TRBV27 combines with J gene TRBJ1-1; 10 bases map to TRBD1. The J segment lost 7 bases and the V segment lost 5 bases, leaving 7 bases of the junction unmatched. Germline V gene lookup returns CDR1 MNHEY and CDR2 SMNVEV (reference sequence). There are 14 residues in the CDR3.

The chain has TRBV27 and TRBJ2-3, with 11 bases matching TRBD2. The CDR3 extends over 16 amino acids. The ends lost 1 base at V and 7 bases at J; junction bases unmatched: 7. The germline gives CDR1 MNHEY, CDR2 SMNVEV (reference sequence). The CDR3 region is CASSLLAGGPINTQYF. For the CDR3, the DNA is TGTGCCAGCAGTTTATTAGCGGGGGGGCCGATAAATACGCAGTATTTT.

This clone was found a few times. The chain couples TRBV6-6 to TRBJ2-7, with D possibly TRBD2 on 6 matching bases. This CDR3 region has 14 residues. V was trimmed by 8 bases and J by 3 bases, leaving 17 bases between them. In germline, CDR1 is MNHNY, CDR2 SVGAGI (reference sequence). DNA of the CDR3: TGTGCCAGCTGCGCGAGGCGGGACTTCTACGAGCAGTACTTC. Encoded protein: CASCARRDFYEQYF.

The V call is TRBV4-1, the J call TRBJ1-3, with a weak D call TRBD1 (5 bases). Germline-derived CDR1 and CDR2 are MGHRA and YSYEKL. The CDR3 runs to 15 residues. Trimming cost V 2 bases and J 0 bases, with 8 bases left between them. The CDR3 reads CASSQLTVSGNTIYF. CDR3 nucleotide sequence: TGCGCCAGCAGCCAATTGACAGTCTCTGGAAACACCATATATTTT.

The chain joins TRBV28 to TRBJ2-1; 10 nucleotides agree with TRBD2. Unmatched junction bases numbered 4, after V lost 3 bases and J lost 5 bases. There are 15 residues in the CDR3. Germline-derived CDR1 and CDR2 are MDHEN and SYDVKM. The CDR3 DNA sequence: TGTGCCAGCAGTTTGGGGACTAGCGACCACAATGAGCAGTTCTTC. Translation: CASSLGTSDHNEQFF.

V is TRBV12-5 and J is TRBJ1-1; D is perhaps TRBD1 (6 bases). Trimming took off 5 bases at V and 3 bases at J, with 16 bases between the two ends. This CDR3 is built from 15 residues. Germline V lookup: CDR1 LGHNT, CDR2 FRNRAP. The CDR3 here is CASGLYRQEDTEAFF. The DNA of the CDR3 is TGTGCTAGTGGTCTATACCGACAGGAAGACACTGAAGCTTTCTTT.

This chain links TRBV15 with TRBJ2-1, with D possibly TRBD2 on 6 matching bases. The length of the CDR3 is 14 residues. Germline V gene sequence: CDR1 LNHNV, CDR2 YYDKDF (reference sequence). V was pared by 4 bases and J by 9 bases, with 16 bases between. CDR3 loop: CATSKEGIGGEQFF. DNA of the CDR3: TGTGCCACCAGCAAGGAGGGAATTGGAGGTGAGCAGTTCTTC.

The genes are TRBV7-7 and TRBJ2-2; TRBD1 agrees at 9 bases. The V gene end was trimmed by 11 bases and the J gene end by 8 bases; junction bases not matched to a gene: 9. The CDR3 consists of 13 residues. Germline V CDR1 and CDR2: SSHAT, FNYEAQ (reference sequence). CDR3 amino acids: CASKTGGMGELFF. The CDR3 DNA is TGTGCCTCAAAAACAGGGGGCATGGGGGAGCTGTTTTTT.